This TCR beta chain stems from a study of T cells in Graves' hyperthyroidism and ophthalmopathy. There were TCR beta CDR3 regions amplified from RNA transcripts. TCR CDR3 underwent first-round RT-PCR with the HTBI primer set. One entry per CDR3 protein results from TCRdb running MiXCR on the multiplex PCR reads. Of approximately 620,000 distinct CDR3 sequences listed, about a sixth are singletons. The CDR3 has 15 amino acids. The V and J ends lost 3 bases and 0 bases, in that order; junction bases with no gene match: 1. In germline, CDR1 is MNHNS, CDR2 SASEGT. The study based diagnoses on clinical symptoms, serum thyroxine and TRAb, thyroid ultrasound and orbital computed tomography. This clonotype came up a few times.

The rearrangement uses TRBV6-1 and TRBJ2-7, with 11 bases aligning to TRBD1. This receptor was taken from a woman between 40 and 50 years old with Graves' ophthalmopathy. The specimen was blood. Here the CDR3 reads CASSEGTGGSYEQYF. CDR3 nucleotide sequence: TGTGCCAGCAGTGAGGGGACAGGGGGCTCCTACGAGCAGTACTTC.